Presented here are 27 T cell receptor beta chains from one specimen sequenced in a study of blood T cell repertoires in COVID-19. Assay: immunoSEQ multiplex PCR; the TCRdb copy retains only in-frame clones and omits some. The sample yields roughly 60,000 clones, 80% to 90% seen once. The sequenced material came from peripheral blood. Receptors were obtained from an elderly man with acute or convalescent COVID-19.

The chain is built from TRBV2 and TRBJ1-5; tentatively, D is TRBD1 (5 bases). The CDR3 length is 12 residues. Germline CDR1 SNHLY, CDR2 FYNNEI. Between the trimmed V and J ends, which lost 8 bases and 7 bases, there was a span of 12 bases. CDR3 sequence (DNA): TGTGCCAGCGGCAGGGTTGGCCAGCCCCAGCATTTT. This gives the protein CASGRVGQPQHF.

Only a few counts were recorded for this clone. The gene calls are TRBV2 and TRBJ2-5, with D unclear. CDR3 length: 15 residues. Trimming stripped 1 base from V and 6 bases from J, with 15 bases between. From germline, CDR1 is SNHLY and CDR2 FYNNEI. CDR3 coding DNA: TGTGCCAGCAGTGAAGGCCTCGTACAAGTGCAGACCCAGTACTTC. Protein sequence: CASSEGLVQVQTQYF.

The V call is TRBV5-1, the J call TRBJ1-1; tentative D call: TRBD1 (5 bases). The CDR3 is made up of 15 amino acids. V shed 4 bases and J shed 11 bases, with 24 bases lying between them. CDR1 SGHRS and CDR2 YFSETQ come from the germline V gene. CDR3: CASSPTPQQDRWAFF. DNA for the CDR3: TGCGCCAGCAGCCCTACCCCCCAACAGGATAGGTGGGCTTTCTTT.

The V gene is TRBV18, the J gene TRBJ1-1; TRBD1 is a possible D gene (6 bases). Trimming pared 5 bases from V and 1 base from J, leaving 8 bases between. The germline V gene encodes CDR1 KGHSH and CDR2 LQKENI. The CDR3 is 13 amino acids. CDR3 nucleotides: TGTGCCAGCTCAGGGACACAGAACACTGAAGCTTTCTTT. It translates to CASSGTQNTEAFF. Looking up the rest from reference TRBV18 and TRBJ1-1 gives the full variable domain: NAGVMQNPRHLVRRRGQEARLRCSPMKGHSHVYWYRQLPEEGLKFMVYLQKENIIDESGMPKERFSAEFPKEGPSILRIQQVVRGDSAAYFCASSGTQNTEAFFGQGTRLTVV.

On this clone: The junction shows a germline mismatch at one end, possibly a read error. The chain recombines TRBV3-1 (or the pseudogene TRBV3-2) with TRBJ2-3, with 11 bases lining up with TRBD2. The CDR3 has 17 amino acids. CDR1 LGHDT and CDR2 YNNKEL come from the germline V gene (reference sequence). This CDR3 reads CASSKLAGGESIDTQYF. Written as DNA, the CDR3 is TGTGCCAGCAGCAAGCTAGCGGGGGGAGAAAGCATAGATACGCAGTATTTT.

The chain employs TRBV27 and TRBJ2-2, with D perhaps matching TRBD2 (6 bases). Germline values: CDR1 MNHEY, CDR2 SMNVEV (reference sequence). The V gene lost 6 bases and the J gene lost 5 bases, with 22 bases spanning the gap. This CDR3 has 17 amino acids. The CDR3 DNA reads as TGTGCCAGCAGCCGAGCTCCCGCTAGCGAAGTTACCGGGGAGCTGTTTTTT. Translated: CASSRAPASEVTGELFF.

V is TRBV28 and J is TRBJ1-3; D is unclear. This CDR3 is 14 amino acids long. The ends were cut back, 2 bases at V and 4 bases at J, with 9 bases in the middle. Germline values: CDR1 MDHEN, CDR2 SYDVKM. DNA of the CDR3: TGTGCCAGCAGTTTAGTTCCGCAGGGAAACACCATATATTTT. Translation: CASSLVPQGNTIYF.

The chain joins TRBV2 to TRBJ2-7; a possible D gene is TRBD1 (5 bases). V was trimmed by 4 bases and J by 6 bases, leaving 19 bases between them. The germline gives CDR1 SNHLY, CDR2 FYNNEI. This CDR3 region has 15 residues. The CDR3 DNA reads TGTGCCAGCAGTGTTTCCAGGACATTTCTCTCCGAGCAGTACTTC. Its protein is CASSVSRTFLSEQYF.

The CDR3 is CASSSWTGRDEQYF. Here the CDR3 DNA reads TGCGCCAGCAGCTCGTGGACAGGGAGGGACGAGCAGTACTTC. The chain carries TRBV5-1 and TRBJ2-7, with D possibly being TRBD1 (8 bases). Trimming cost V 3 bases and J 5 bases, with 15 bases left between them. The CDR3 totals 14 residues. Germline CDR1 reads SGHRS; CDR2 reads YFSETQ.

This clone has only a few counts. This chain uses TRBV3-1 (or the pseudogene TRBV3-2) with TRBJ2-6; D ambiguous. This CDR3 comprises 15 residues. V dropped 1 base and J dropped 7 bases, with 11 bases sitting between them. Germline V lookup: CDR1 LGHDT, CDR2 YNNKEL (reference sequence). The CDR3 DNA reads as TGTGCCAGCAGCCAAGTTGGGTCTAGTGCCAACGTCCTGACTTTC. Translation: CASSQVGSSANVLTF.

V is TRBV14 and J is TRBJ1-3; TRBD1 might be the D (6 bases). CDR3 length: 19 amino acids. The V and J ends lost 3 bases and 1 base respectively, with 22 bases between them. Germline CDR1 and CDR2: SGHDN and FVKESK. CDR3 sequence (DNA): TGTGCCAGCAGCCAGGGCCTTGGCTGGGACATCTCTTCTGGAAACACCATATATTTT. This gives the protein CASSQGLGWDISSGNTIYF.

Comments on this clone: Different DNA sequences within this sample yield the same CDR3. The rearrangement uses TRBV12-3 or TRBV12-4 and TRBJ1-1; unclear D gene. The V gene lost 3 bases and the J gene lost 1 base, with 3 bases spanning the gap. This CDR3 has 12 residues. Here the CDR3 DNA reads TGTGCCAGCAGTTTTAAGAACACTGAAGCTTTCTTT. This gives the protein CASSFKNTEAFF.

The sample holds one count of this clone. J is TRBJ2-2 and V is TRBV9, with TRBD1 as a possible D gene (6 bases). The CDR3 is 17 residues long. The germline CDR1 and CDR2 sequences are SGDLS and YYNGEE. Deletions cut 0 bases from V and 0 bases from J, with 12 bases between. The CDR3: CASSVAGQPANTGELFF. DNA for the CDR3: TGTGCCAGCAGCGTAGCTGGACAGCCAGCGAACACCGGGGAGCTGTTTTTT. The complete variable domain, with remaining parts taken from reference TRBV9 and TRBJ2-2, reads DSGVTQTPKHLITATGQRVTLRCSPRSGDLSVYWYQQSLDQGLQFLIQYYNGEERAKGNILERFSAQQFPDLHSELNLSSLELGDSALYFCASSVAGQPANTGELFFGEGSRLTVL.

CDR3 region: CASSDNYPGEKLFF. As DNA, the CDR3 is TGTGCCAGCAGTGATAATTATCCAGGGGAAAAACTGTTTTTT. V gene TRBV2 combines with J gene TRBJ1-4, with D tentatively TRBD1 (5 bases). CDR1 is SNHLY, CDR2 FYNNEI, per germline. There are 14 residues in the CDR3. V dropped 3 bases and J dropped 8 bases, with 13 bases sitting between them.

The J gene is TRBJ2-5, the V gene TRBV5-4; TRBD1 might be the D (7 bases). The CDR3 extends over 14 amino acids. Germline CDR1 SGHNT, CDR2 YYREEE (reference sequence). V was pared by 2 bases and J by 5 bases, with 13 bases between. The CDR3 coding sequence is TGTGCCAGCAGCTTTAAGGCAGGGGGGGAGACCCAGTACTTC. Its protein is CASSFKAGGETQYF. The variable domain in full, completed from reference TRBV5-4 and TRBJ2-5, reads ETGVTQSPTHLIKTRGQQVTLRCSSQSGHNTVSWYQQALGQGPQFIFQYYREEENGRGNFPPRFSGLQFPNYSSELNVNALELDDSALYLCASSFKAGGETQYFGPGTRLLVL.

The genes are TRBV9 and TRBJ1-2, with TRBD1 matching over 7 bases. The CDR3 consists of 15 residues. Germline CDR1 is SGDLS and CDR2 is YYNGEE. The V gene end was trimmed by 0 bases and the J gene end by 7 bases; junction bases not matched to a gene: 9. CDR3 in amino acids: CASSVGPRDSGGYTF. CDR3 coding DNA: TGTGCCAGCAGCGTAGGGCCCCGGGACAGTGGTGGCTACACCTTC.

The V call is TRBV6-5, the J call TRBJ2-5; weak D call: TRBD2 (6 bases). Germline CDR1 and CDR2: MNHEY and SVGAGI. The CDR3 extends over 15 amino acids. Trimming cost V 6 bases and J 4 bases, with 18 bases left between them. CDR3 residues: CASSPPGRGRETQYF. CDR3 nucleotide sequence: TGTGCCAGCAGCCCCCCGGGACGGGGGAGAGAGACCCAGTACTTC.

In this sample, this clone turned up once. The chain joins TRBV5-1 to TRBJ1-2; D gene unclear. Germline V gene sequence: CDR1 SGHRS, CDR2 YFSETQ. The CDR3 is made up of 14 amino acids. V was pared by 3 bases and J by 2 bases, with 11 bases between. In DNA, the CDR3 is TGCGCCAGCAGCTCCCCGACAAGGAACTATGGCTACACCTTC. Protein: CASSSPTRNYGYTF.

Only a few counts were recorded for this clone. This chain joins TRBV7-2 and TRBJ2-2, with 7 bases identical to TRBD1. The germline V gene has CDR1 SGHTA and CDR2 FQGNSA. The CDR3 runs to 14 residues. The trim removed 3 bases at V and 4 bases at J, leaving 2 bases unmatched. The CDR3 is CASSLGQRTGELFF. The CDR3 DNA follows: TGTGCCAGCAGCTTGGGACAGCGCACCGGGGAGCTGTTTTTT.

This clone was seen more than once but under ten times. The rearrangement uses TRBV18 and TRBJ1-1, with 10 bases lining up with TRBD1. The CDR3 consists of 15 residues. Per the germline V gene, CDR1 is KGHSH and CDR2 is LQKENI. J was trimmed by 2 bases and V by 5 bases; bases with no gene match: 5. The CDR3: CASSVRTGGNTEAFF. The CDR3 DNA follows: TGTGCCAGCTCAGTACGGACAGGGGGAAACACTGAAGCTTTCTTT.

This clone was counted a single time. This rearrangement joins TRBV4-1 to TRBJ2-3; TRBD2 matches 8 bases. Germline trimming cut 1 base from V and 6 bases from J; bases unmatched to any gene: 3. This CDR3 region has 14 residues. Germline values: CDR1 MGHRA, CDR2 YSYEKL. CDR3 region: CASSQVGGADTQYF. The CDR3, as DNA: TGCGCCAGCAGCCAAGTCGGGGGGGCTGATACGCAGTATTTT.

The chain is built from TRBV25-1 and TRBJ2-7; 7 bases line up with TRBD1. This CDR3 is built from 12 residues. Germline CDR1 is MGHDK and CDR2 is SYGVNS. V shed 6 bases and J 4 bases; nucleotides not matched to a gene: 3. The CDR3 DNA sequence: TGTGCCAGCAGACAGGGGATATACGAGCAGTACTTC. It codes for CASRQGIYEQYF.

The chain carries TRBV15 and TRBJ1-2, with TRBD1 as a possible D gene (6 bases). The CDR3 extends over 14 amino acids. V was cut by 0 bases and J by 8 bases, with 13 bases left in between. Per germline, CDR1 LNHNV and CDR2 YYDKDF (reference sequence). CDR3: CATSREGRGNGYTF. Written as DNA, the CDR3 is TGTGCCACCAGCAGAGAGGGAAGGGGGAACGGCTACACCTTC.

The V call is TRBV5-4, the J call TRBJ2-1, with TRBD1 identical over 9 bases. Germline V gene data show CDR1 as SGHNT and CDR2 as YYREEE (reference sequence). V lost 0 bases, J lost 5 bases, and 3 bases stayed unmatched. This CDR3 is built from 15 residues. CDR3 nucleotides: TGTGCCAGCAGCTTGGACAGGGGGCGTAACAATGAGCAGTTCTTC. It codes for CASSLDRGRNNEQFF.

The chain couples TRBV2 to TRBJ2-1, with 11 bases identical to TRBD2. Looked up from germline, CDR1 is SNHLY and CDR2 is FYNNEI. The CDR3 has 16 residues. Germline trimming cut 4 bases from V and 5 bases from J; bases unmatched to any gene: 7. The DNA of the CDR3 is TGTGCCAGCAGTGTCCTAGCGGGGGGACCAAACAATGAGCAGTTCTTC. It codes for CASSVLAGGPNNEQFF.

This clone was detected a few times. The chain links TRBV21-1 to TRBJ1-2. TRBV21-1 is classified as a pseudogene. The CDR3 extends over 13 amino acids. Here the CDR3 reads CASSKGDRVVYTF. DNA for the CDR3: TGTGCCAGCAGCAAAGGTGATCGGGTTGTCTACACCTTC.

This clone is categorized as large. The rearrangement uses TRBV11-3 and TRBJ2-7; possible D gene TRBD1, 5 bases. CDR3 length: 15 residues. V lost 4 bases to trimming and J lost 0 bases, with 13 bases between them. Germline V gives CDR1 SGHNT, CDR2 YENEEA. The CDR3 loop reads CASSSQGRPSYEQYF. In nucleotides, the CDR3 is TGTGCCAGCAGCTCTCAGGGCAGGCCCTCCTACGAGCAGTACTTC.